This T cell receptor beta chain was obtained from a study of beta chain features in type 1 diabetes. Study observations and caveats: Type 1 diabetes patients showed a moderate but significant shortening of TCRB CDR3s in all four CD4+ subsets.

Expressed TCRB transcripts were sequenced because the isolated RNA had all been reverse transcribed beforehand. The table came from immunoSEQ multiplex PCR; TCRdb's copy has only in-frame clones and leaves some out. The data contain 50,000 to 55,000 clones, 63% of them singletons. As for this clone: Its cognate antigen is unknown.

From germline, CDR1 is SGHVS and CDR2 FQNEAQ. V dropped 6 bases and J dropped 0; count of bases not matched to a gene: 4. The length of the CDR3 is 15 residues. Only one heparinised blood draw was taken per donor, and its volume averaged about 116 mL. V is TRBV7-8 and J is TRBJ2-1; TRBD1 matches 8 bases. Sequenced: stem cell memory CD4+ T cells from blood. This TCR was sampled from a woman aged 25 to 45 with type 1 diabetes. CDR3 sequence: CASSPTGGSYNEQFF. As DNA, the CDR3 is TGTGCCAGCAGTCCCACAGGGGGCTCCTACAATGAGCAGTTCTTC.